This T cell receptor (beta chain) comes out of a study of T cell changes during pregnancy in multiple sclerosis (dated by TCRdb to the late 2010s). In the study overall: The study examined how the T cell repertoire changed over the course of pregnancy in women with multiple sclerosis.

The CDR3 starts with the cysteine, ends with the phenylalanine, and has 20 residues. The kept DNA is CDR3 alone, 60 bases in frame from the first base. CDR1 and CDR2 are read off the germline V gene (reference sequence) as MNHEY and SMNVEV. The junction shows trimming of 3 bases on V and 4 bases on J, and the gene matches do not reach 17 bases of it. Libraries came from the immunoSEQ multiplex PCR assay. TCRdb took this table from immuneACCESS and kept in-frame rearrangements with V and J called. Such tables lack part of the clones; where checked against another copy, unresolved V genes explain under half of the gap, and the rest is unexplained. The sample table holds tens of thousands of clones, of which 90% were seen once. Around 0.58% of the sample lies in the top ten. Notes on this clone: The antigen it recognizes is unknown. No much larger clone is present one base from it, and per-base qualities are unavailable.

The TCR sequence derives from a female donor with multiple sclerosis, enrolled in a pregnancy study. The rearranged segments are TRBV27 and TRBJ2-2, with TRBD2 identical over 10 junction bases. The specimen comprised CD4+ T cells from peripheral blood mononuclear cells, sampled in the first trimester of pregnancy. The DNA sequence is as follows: TGTGCCAGCAGTTTTCAAATAGGGACAGCTAGCGGGAGAAGCACCGGGGAGCTGTTTTTT. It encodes CASSFQIGTASGRSTGELFF.